This TCR beta chain was identified during a study of blood T cell repertoires in COVID-19. Profiled with immunoSEQ multiplex PCR; TCRdb holds only in-frame clones, not every one. The sample shows 84,000 or so clones, roughly three quarters of them seen only once. In its sample, this clone was seen once. This sample also contains other DNA sequences that code for the same CDR3. This CDR3 spans 15 amino acids. Losses at the gene ends were 2 bases for V and 3 bases for J; bases not matched to a gene: 1. Looked up from germline, CDR1 is MDHEN and CDR2 is SYDVKM. The sequencing input was peripheral blood. The gene calls are TRBV28 and TRBJ2-1; the match to TRBD2 covers 10 bases. The source is a man between 65 and 85 years old with acute or convalescent COVID-19. CDR3 loop: CASSLSGGGYNEQFF. CDR3 in DNA: TGTGCCAGCAGTTTAAGCGGGGGGGGCTACAATGAGCAGTTCTTC.